The clone carrying this T cell receptor beta chain showed up just a few times. Its antigen remains unknown. This entry is derived from a study of T-cell memory formation after mild COVID-19. The study's findings and limits: The appearance of some responding clones in pre-infection memory suggested that cross-reactive memory joined.

The V and J ends lost 4 bases and 7 bases respectively, with 14 bases between them. The CDR3 has 14 residues. Germline loops: CDR1 SGHRS, CDR2 YFSETQ. TCRdb passed the 5' RACE reads through MiXCR, listing each CDR3 protein once. The repertoire holds around 150,000 distinct CDR3 sequences, with roughly 14% as singletons. The rearrangement links TRBV5-1 to TRBJ1-4; D is undetermined. The receptor was derived from an adult woman who had mild COVID-19 (a few samples of this study predate the infection). Cell type and time point are not known. What was sequenced was PBMCs or a T cell subset sorted from them (not recorded which). The CDR3 loop is CASSTGSRGEKLFF. The CDR3 DNA follows: TGCGCCAGCAGCACCGGGAGTCGGGGTGAAAAACTGTTTTTT. The variable domain in full, completed from reference TRBV5-1 and TRBJ1-4, reads KAGVTQTPRYLIKTRGQQVTLSCSPISGHRSVSWYQQTPGQGLQFLFEYFSETQRNKGNFPGRFSGRQFSNSRSEMNVSTLELGDSALYLCASSTGSRGEKLFFGSGTQLSVL.